This TCR beta chain was documented in a study of cytomegalovirus exposure and HLA in healthy donors. Primers: 60 Vbeta forward and 13 Jbeta reverse. Assay: immunoSEQ multiplex PCR; the TCRdb copy retains only in-frame clones and omits some. The table lists 110,000 to 150,000 clones, over 60% of them singletons. This CDR3 is built from 13 residues. CDR1 is SGHRS and CDR2 is YFSETQ in the germline V gene. V gave up 2 bases and J gave up 3 bases; unmatched junction bases: 0. This sequence originates from a male donor in good health and CMV-seropositive. The chain employs TRBV5-1 and TRBJ2-5, with 8 bases that match TRBD2. Sequencing input: PBMCs. The chain's CDR3 is CASSFSGEETQYF. Written as DNA, the CDR3 is TGCGCCAGCAGCTTTAGCGGGGAAGAGACCCAGTACTTC.